This T cell receptor (beta chain) comes out of a study of radiotherapy plus CTLA-4 blockade in lung cancer. Study background: Objective responses arose in roughly 18% of patients, and over 25% experienced disease control. Overall study results and limits: In blood, early T cell clone dynamics reportedly predicted response best, together with interferon-beta.

Profiling relied on immunoSEQ multiplex PCR, and the TCRdb table lists in-frame clones only, not all of them. The table lists roughly 90,000 clones, 72% of them singletons. A word on this clone: Its antigen is as yet unknown.

This CDR3 is 14 amino acids long. J gave up 5 bases and V 4 bases, and 9 bases lay outside the gene matches. Germline CDR1 SGDLS, CDR2 YYNGEE. The V gene is TRBV9, the J gene TRBJ2-7, with 7 bases fitting TRBD2. Sequenced here: peripheral blood, sampled from a patient treated with radiotherapy plus ipilimumab. This receptor was taken from a human donor with non-small cell lung cancer that progressed on radiotherapy plus ipilimumab. The CDR3 sequence is CASSLVGGFDEQYF. The CDR3 coding sequence is TGTGCCAGCAGCCTGGTGGGGGGGTTTGACGAGCAGTACTTC.